The clone carrying this T cell receptor beta chain was counted ten times or more. This CDR3 contains 15 residues. The ends were cut back, 2 bases at V and 5 bases at J, with 15 bases in the middle. Germline CDR1 and CDR2: SGHRS and YFSETQ. Using a J-beta primer mix together with a sample-barcoded 5' primer, a second PCR was run for about 7 to 12 cycles. MiXCR, run by TCRdb on the 5' RACE reads, gives a single entry per CDR3 protein. This table has about 670,000 distinct CDR3 sequences, approximately 52% appearing once. These data originate in a study of blood T cells in healthy people across ages. The sample taken for sequencing was blood. This clonotype originated in an elderly woman in good health. The chain has TRBV5-1 and TRBJ2-3, with TRBD2 as a possible D gene (6 bases). CDR3 sequence (DNA): TGCGCCAGCAGCTTAAACATAGCGGTCCAAGATACGCAGTATTTT. It specifies CASSLNIAVQDTQYF.